These T cell receptor beta chains were read from a single sample in a study of technical replicates of blood from a handful of donors. Profiled with immunoSEQ multiplex PCR; TCRdb holds only in-frame clones, not every one. This sample yields approximately 53,000 clones, of which approximately 94% are seen a single time; around 0.4% belongs to the top ten. The material sequenced was T cells isolated from PBMCs. Receptor source: a human donor in good health. Each CDR3 is given with its conserved first and last residue. D genes are given only for firm matches. Rows give clone size only sometimes, using once, few, many, or a class for an expanded clone.

D gene	clone size	V gene	J gene	CDR3 protein	CDR3 DNA
TRBD1	once	TRBV19	TRBJ2-3	CATSDRGGTDTQYF	TGTGCCACAAGCGACAGGGGGGGCACAGATACGCAGTATTTT
TRBD1	.	TRBV4-1	TRBJ1-5	CASSLRMPGQGIHQPQHF	TGCGCCAGCAGCCTTAGGATGCCGGGACAGGGGATCCATCAGCCCCAGCATTTT
.	.	TRBV11-3	TRBJ1-1	CASSLGVGARNTEAFF	TGTGCCAGCAGCTTAGGGGTAGGGGCCAGGAACACTGAAGCTTTCTTT
.	.	TRBV6-6	TRBJ1-1	CASNMNLDTEAFF	TGTGCCAGCAACATGAATCTGGACACTGAAGCTTTCTTT
TRBD2	.	TRBV11-2	TRBJ2-1	CASSLLSGSRNEQFF	TGTGCCAGCAGCTTACTTAGCGGGAGTAGGAATGAGCAGTTCTTC
.	.	TRBV10-1	TRBJ2-3	CASSDGISDTQYF	TGCGCCAGCAGCGACGGGATCTCAGATACGCAGTATTTT
.	few	TRBV11-3	TRBJ2-1	CASSSFSVISYNEQFF	TGTGCCAGCAGCTCCTTCTCGGTGATCTCCTACAATGAGCAGTTCTTC
TRBD1	.	TRBV30	TRBJ2-7	CAGQLGTGPYEQYF	TGTGCCGGGCAACTGGGGACAGGGCCCTACGAGCAGTACTTC
TRBD2	.	TRBV28	TRBJ2-7	CASSTTFLAGATYEQYF	TGTGCCAGCAGTACTACCTTCTTAGCGGGGGCAACCTACGAGCAGTACTTC
TRBD1	.	TRBV28	TRBJ2-2	CASSEDRALSTGELFF	TGTGCCAGCAGTGAAGACAGGGCGTTGAGCACCGGGGAGCTGTTTTTT
TRBD1	once	TRBV6-5	TRBJ1-5	CASSLDRGSNQPQHF	TGTGCCAGCAGTTTGGACAGGGGTAGCAATCAGCCCCAGCATTTT
TRBD2	.	TRBV4-1	TRBJ2-7	CASSQVTPGLEIHEQYF	TGCGCCAGCAGCCAAGTGACGCCGGGACTAGAGATCCACGAGCAGTACTTC
TRBD2	once	TRBV5-1	TRBJ2-7	CASSFPGTSGSYEQYF	TGCGCCAGCAGCTTCCCCGGGACTAGCGGGTCCTACGAGCAGTACTTC
.	.	TRBV7-6	TRBJ1-3	CASSQYRDYNTIYF	TGTGCCAGCAGCCAGTACAGGGATTACAACACCATATATTTT
TRBD1	.	TRBV27	TRBJ1-1	CASSLDRGAEAFF	TGTGCCAGCAGTTTAGACAGGGGGGCTGAAGCTTTCTTT
TRBD1	once	TRBV7-9	TRBJ2-7	CASTGTGANLYF	TGTGCCAGCACCGGGACAGGTGCCAATTTGTACTTC
TRBD1	.	TRBV5-1	TRBJ2-3	CASSLAGTGSDTQYF	TGCGCCAGCAGCTTGGCCGGGACAGGGTCAGATACGCAGTATTTT
TRBD2	once	TRBV19	TRBJ2-3	CASSFIEAGGFTDTQYF	TGTGCCAGTAGTTTTATTGAAGCGGGAGGCTTCACAGATACGCAGTATTTT
TRBD1	.	TRBV4-1	TRBJ2-7	CASSQGQTYEQYF	TGCGCCAGCAGCCAGGGACAGACGTACGAGCAGTACTTC
.	.	TRBV14	TRBJ2-2	CASSQLTVIANTGELFF	TGTGCCAGCAGCCAATTAACAGTGATCGCGAACACCGGGGAGCTGTTTTTT
.	.	TRBV5-1	TRBJ1-1	CASRTRGNTEAFF	TGCGCCAGCAGAACCAGGGGGAACACTGAAGCTTTCTTT
TRBD1	.	TRBV30	TRBJ1-5	CAWSVPRGERQPQHF	TGTGCCTGGAGTGTACCCAGGGGGGAACGTCAGCCCCAGCATTTT
TRBD2	.	TRBV11-3	TRBJ2-1	CASSQTGLGHNEQFF	TGTGCCAGCAGCCAGACGGGACTAGGTCACAATGAGCAGTTCTTC
.	.	TRBV14	TRBJ2-3	CASSQGGTSTDTQYF	TGTGCCAGCAGCCAAGGTGGTACTAGCACAGATACGCAGTATTTT
.	once	TRBV15	TRBJ2-1	CATSRDRDTYNEQFF	TGTGCCACCAGCAGAGACCGGGACACCTACAATGAGCAGTTCTTC
.	.	TRBV19	TRBJ2-1	CASSIALGPYNEQFF	TGTGCCAGTAGTATAGCCCTTGGCCCGTACAATGAGCAGTTCTTC
.	.	TRBV11-2	TRBJ2-5	CASSPLAILQETQYF	TGTGCCAGCAGCCCACTAGCCATCCTCCAAGAGACCCAGTACTTC
.	.	TRBV5-6	TRBJ2-7	CASSPTGPYEQYF	TGTGCCAGCAGCCCTACTGGGCCCTACGAGCAGTACTTC
.	.	TRBV5-4	TRBJ1-2	CASSLRGYYGYTF	TGTGCCAGCAGCTTGAGAGGGTACTATGGCTACACCTTC
.	.	TRBV9	TRBJ2-2	CASSVRASYPNTGELFF	TGTGCCAGCAGCGTACGTGCCTCCTACCCGAACACCGGGGAGCTGTTTTTT
.	.	TRBV4-1	TRBJ2-1	CASSQDLGAQFF	TGCGCCAGCAGCCAAGATCTTGGGGCCCAGTTCTTC
TRBD2	.	TRBV29-1	TRBJ2-3	CSVPLAGLEGTDTQYF	TGCAGCGTGCCTCTAGCCGGACTAGAAGGCACAGATACGCAGTATTTT
TRBD1	.	TRBV11-3	TRBJ1-1	CASSLETGDEAFF	TGTGCCAGCAGCTTAGAGACAGGGGATGAAGCTTTCTTT
TRBD1	.	TRBV25-1	TRBJ2-1	CASSERTGVNEQFF	TGTGCCAGCAGTGAACGGACAGGGGTCAATGAGCAGTTCTTC